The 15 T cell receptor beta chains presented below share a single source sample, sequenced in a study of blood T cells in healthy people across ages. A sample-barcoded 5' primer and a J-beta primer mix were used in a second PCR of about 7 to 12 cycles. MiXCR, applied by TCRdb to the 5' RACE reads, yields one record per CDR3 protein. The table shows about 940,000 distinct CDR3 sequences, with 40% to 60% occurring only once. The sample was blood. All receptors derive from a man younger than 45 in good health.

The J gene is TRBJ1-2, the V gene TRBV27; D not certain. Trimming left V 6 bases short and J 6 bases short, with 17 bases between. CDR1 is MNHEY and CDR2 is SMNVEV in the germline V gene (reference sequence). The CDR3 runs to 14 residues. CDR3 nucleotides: TGTGCCAGCAGCCTGAGACTAAACTTCGATGGCTACACCTTC. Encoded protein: CASSLRLNFDGYTF.

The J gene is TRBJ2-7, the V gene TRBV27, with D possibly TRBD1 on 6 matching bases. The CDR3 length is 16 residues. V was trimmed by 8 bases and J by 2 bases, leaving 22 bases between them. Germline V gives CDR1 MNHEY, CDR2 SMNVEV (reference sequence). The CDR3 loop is CASSLLSPGDPYEQYF. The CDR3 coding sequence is TGTGCCAGCTCCCTATTAAGTCCAGGGGACCCCTACGAGCAGTACTTC.

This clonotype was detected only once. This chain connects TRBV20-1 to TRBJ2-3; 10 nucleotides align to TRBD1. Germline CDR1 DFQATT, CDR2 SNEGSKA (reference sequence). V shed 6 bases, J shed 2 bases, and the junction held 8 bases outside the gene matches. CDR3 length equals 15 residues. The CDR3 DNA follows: TGCAGTGCGCAAGACAGGGGGCTACTCACAGATACGCAGTATTTT. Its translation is CSAQDRGLLTDTQYF.

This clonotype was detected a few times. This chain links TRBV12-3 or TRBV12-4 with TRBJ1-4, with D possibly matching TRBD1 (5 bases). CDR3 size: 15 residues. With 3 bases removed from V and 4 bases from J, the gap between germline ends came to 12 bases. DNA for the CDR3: TGTGCCAGCAGTTTCTCCCGGGGCGTTAATGAAAAACTGTTTTTT. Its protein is CASSFSRGVNEKLFF.

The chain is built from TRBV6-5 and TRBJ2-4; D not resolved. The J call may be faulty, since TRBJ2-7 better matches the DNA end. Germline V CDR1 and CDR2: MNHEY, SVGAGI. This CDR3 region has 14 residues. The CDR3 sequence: CASSYSRWTYEQYF. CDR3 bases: TGTGCCAGCAGTTATAGCAGGTGGACCTACGAGCAGTACTTC.

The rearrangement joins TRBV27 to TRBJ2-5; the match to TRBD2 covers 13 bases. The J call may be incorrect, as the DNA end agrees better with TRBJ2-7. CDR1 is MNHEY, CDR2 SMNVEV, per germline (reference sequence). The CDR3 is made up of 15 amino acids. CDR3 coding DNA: TGTGCCAGCAGTGGAACTAGCGGGGGGGCCCACGAGCAGTACTTC. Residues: CASSGTSGGAHEQYF.

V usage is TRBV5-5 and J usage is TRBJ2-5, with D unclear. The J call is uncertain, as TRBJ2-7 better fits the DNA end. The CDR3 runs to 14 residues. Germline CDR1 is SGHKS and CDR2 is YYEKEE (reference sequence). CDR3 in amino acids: CASSLIPAAYEQYF. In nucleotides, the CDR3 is TGTGCCAGCAGCTTGATCCCGGCGGCTTACGAGCAGTACTTC.

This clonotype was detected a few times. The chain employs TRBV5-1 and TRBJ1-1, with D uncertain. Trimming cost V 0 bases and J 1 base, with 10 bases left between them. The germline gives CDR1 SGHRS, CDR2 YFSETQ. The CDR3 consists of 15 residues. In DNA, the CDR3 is TGCGCCAGCAGCTTGGAGCCGGGTGGGAACACTGAAGCTTTCTTT. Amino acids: CASSLEPGGNTEAFF.

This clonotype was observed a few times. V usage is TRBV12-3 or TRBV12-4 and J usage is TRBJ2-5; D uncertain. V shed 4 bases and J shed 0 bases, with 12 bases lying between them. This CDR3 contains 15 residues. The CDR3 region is CASSSLGVNQETQYF. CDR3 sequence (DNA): TGTGCCAGCAGTTCCCTGGGCGTGAACCAAGAGACCCAGTACTTC.

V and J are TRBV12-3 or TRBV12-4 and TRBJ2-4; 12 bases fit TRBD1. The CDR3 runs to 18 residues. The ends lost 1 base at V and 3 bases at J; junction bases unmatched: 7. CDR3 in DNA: TGTGCCAGCAGTTTAGAGGGACAGGGGGCGCTTAGCAAAAACATTCAGTACTTC. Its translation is CASSLEGQGALSKNIQYF.

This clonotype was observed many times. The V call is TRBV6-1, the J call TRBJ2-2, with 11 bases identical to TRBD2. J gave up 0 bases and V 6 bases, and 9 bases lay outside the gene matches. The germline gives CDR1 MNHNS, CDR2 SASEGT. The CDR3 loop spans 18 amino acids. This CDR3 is CASRPLAGGLSNTGELFF. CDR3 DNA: TGTGCCAGCAGACCCCTAGCGGGGGGCCTCTCGAACACCGGGGAGCTGTTTTTT.

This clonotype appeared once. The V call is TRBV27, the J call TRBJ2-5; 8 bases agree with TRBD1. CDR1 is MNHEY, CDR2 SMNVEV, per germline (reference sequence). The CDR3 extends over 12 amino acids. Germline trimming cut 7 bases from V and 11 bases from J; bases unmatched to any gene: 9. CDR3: CASTQPGGGQYF. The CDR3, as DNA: TGTGCCAGCACCCAACCAGGGGGCGGGCAGTACTTC.

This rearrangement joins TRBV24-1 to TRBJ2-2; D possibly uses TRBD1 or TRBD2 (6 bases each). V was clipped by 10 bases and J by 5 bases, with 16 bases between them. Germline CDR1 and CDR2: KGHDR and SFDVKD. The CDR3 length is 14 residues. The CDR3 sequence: CATSTGTETGELFF. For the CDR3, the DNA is TGTGCCACTTCCACAGGGACTGAGACCGGGGAGCTGTTTTTT.

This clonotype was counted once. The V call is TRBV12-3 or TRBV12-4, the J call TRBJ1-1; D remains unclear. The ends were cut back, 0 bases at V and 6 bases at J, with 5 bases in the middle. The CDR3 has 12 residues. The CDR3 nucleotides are TGTGCCAGCAGTTTAGCGGTCCCTGAAGCTTTCTTT. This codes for CASSLAVPEAFF.

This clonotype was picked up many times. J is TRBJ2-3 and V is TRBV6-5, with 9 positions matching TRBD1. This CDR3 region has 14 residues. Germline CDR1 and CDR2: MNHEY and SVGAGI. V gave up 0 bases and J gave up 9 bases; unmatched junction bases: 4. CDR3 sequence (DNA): TGTGCCAGCAGTTACTCGCCGGACAGGGGCACGCAGTATTTT. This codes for CASSYSPDRGTQYF.